The 32 T cell receptor beta chains below come from one sample, sequenced in a study of blood T cell repertoires in COVID-19. Clones were read by immunoSEQ multiplex PCR, and TCRdb kept only the in-frame ones, dropping some. The sample lists 180,000 or so clones; about 82% were seen once. The sample consisted of PBMCs or T cells enriched from blood (not recorded which). Every receptor here comes from a woman aged 30 to 39 who had recovered from COVID-19.

The chain is built from TRBV12-5 and TRBJ1-1, with TRBD1 matching 9 bases. CDR1 is LGHNT and CDR2 is FRNRAP in the germline V gene. The J segment lost 0 bases and the V segment lost 5 bases, leaving 7 bases of the junction unmatched. This CDR3 has 16 amino acids. The CDR3: CASGLRTGALNTEAFF. CDR3 DNA: TGTGCTAGTGGTCTTCGGACAGGGGCATTGAACACTGAAGCTTTCTTT.

V usage is TRBV7-3 and J usage is TRBJ2-1, with 7 bases matching TRBD1. V dropped 0 bases and J dropped 6; count of bases not matched to a gene: 5. This CDR3 has 15 residues. Germline V gives CDR1 SGHTA, CDR2 FQGTGA. CDR3 sequence (DNA): TGTGCCAGCAGCTTAACCCAGGGGGTAATCAATGAGCAGTTCTTC. It yields the protein CASSLTQGVINEQFF.

Turning to this clone: Germline and junction disagree at one end, which may indicate a read error. The rearrangement uses TRBV12-3 or TRBV12-4 and TRBJ2-7, with 10 bases identical to TRBD1. This CDR3 comprises 12 residues. The CDR3 reads CASSHWTGGTFF. The DNA for the CDR3 is TGTGCCAGCAGTCATTGGACAGGGGGAACTTTCTTC.

This clone was recorded once. For the CDR3, the DNA is TGTGCCAATACCCCAACGCGATCAACTAATGAAAAACTGTTTTTT. This sequence encodes CANTPTRSTNEKLFF. The V call is TRBV11-2, the J call TRBJ1-4; D not certain. V lost 10 bases to trimming and J lost 0 bases, with 15 bases between them. Germline-derived CDR1 and CDR2 are SGHAT and FQNNGV. CDR3 size: 15 residues.

This chain joins TRBV18 and TRBJ2-5; D perhaps matches TRBD1 (6 bases). Trimming cost V 3 bases and J 4 bases, with 15 bases left between them. Germline V CDR1 and CDR2: KGHSH, LQKENI. The CDR3 length is 15 residues. The CDR3 bases are TGTGCCAGCTCACCGAGACGGACAGTCGGAGAGACCCAGTACTTC. It encodes CASSPRRTVGETQYF.

V gene TRBV2 combines with J gene TRBJ2-7, with a possible D match to TRBD2 (5 bases). Trimming removed 5 bases at V and 2 bases at J, with 22 bases between. From germline, CDR1 is SNHLY and CDR2 FYNNEI. The CDR3 totals 17 residues. The CDR3, as DNA: TGTGCCAGCAGTTCCCCCGATTCCGGGGAAATCACCTACGAGCAGTACTTC. Protein sequence: CASSSPDSGEITYEQYF.

The chain employs TRBV5-6 and TRBJ2-2; 7 bases map to TRBD1. V lost 4 bases, J lost 3 bases, and 0 bases stayed unmatched. CDR1 and CDR2 from the germline V gene are SGHDT and YYEEEE. The CDR3 runs to 13 residues. The CDR3 DNA is TGTGCCAGCAGCACAGGGGACACCGGGGAGCTGTTTTTT. It translates to CASSTGDTGELFF.

This clone was observed once. The chain is built from TRBV18 and TRBJ2-1, with TRBD2 matching over 7 bases. V trimming: 2 bases; J trimming: 9 bases; junction bases outside the gene matches: 4. The CDR3 has 13 amino acids. The germline gives CDR1 KGHSH, CDR2 LQKENI. CDR3 loop: CASSPGLDGEQFF. The CDR3 nucleotides read TGTGCCAGCTCACCAGGACTAGATGGTGAGCAGTTCTTC. Filled out from reference TRBV18 and TRBJ2-1, the complete variable domain reads NAGVMQNPRHLVRRRGQEARLRCSPMKGHSHVYWYRQLPEEGLKFMVYLQKENIIDESGMPKERFSAEFPKEGPSILRIQQVVRGDSAAYFCASSPGLDGEQFFGPGTRLTVL.

The chain has TRBV16 and TRBJ2-5; D is unclear. The CDR3 contains 12 residues. Germline lookup yields CDR1 KGHSY and CDR2 FQNENV. V dropped 2 bases and J dropped 9 bases, with 10 bases sitting between them. The CDR3 protein is CASSQESSAQYF. The CDR3, as DNA: TGTGCCAGCAGCCAAGAGAGTTCGGCCCAGTACTTC.

The chain has TRBV6-5 and TRBJ2-7; 9 bases are a match to TRBD1. The CDR3 runs to 15 residues. V dropped 4 bases and J dropped 3; count of bases not matched to a gene: 7. Germline CDR1 MNHEY, CDR2 SVGAGI. Written as DNA, the CDR3 is TGTGCCAGCAGTTCTACAGGGGGCGAGAACTACGAGCAGTACTTC. Amino acid sequence: CASSSTGGENYEQYF.

This chain links TRBV14 with TRBJ2-1; a weak D match, TRBD2 (7 bases). V was clipped by 5 bases and J by 8 bases, with 19 bases between them. CDR1 is SGHDN, CDR2 FVKESK, per germline. CDR3 length equals 15 residues. The CDR3, as DNA: TGTGCCAGCAGCTCTTTCGGGGGGCTGGGGGATGAGCAGTTCTTC. The encoded protein is CASSSFGGLGDEQFF. Full variable domain (outside the CDR3, taken from reference TRBV14 and TRBJ2-1): EAGVTQFPSHSVIEKGQTVTLRCDPISGHDNLYWYRRVMGKEIKFLLHFVKESKQDESGMPNNRFLAERTGGTYSTLKVQPAELEDSGVYFCASSSFGGLGDEQFFGPGTRLTVL.

The gene calls are TRBV19 and TRBJ2-1, with 10 bases lining up with TRBD2. J gave up 2 bases and V 5 bases, and 3 bases lay outside the gene matches. CDR1 and CDR2 from the germline V gene are LNHDA and SQIVND (reference sequence). There are 15 residues in the CDR3. The CDR3, as DNA: TGTGCCAGTAGTGCAGCGGGAGGGACCTACAATGAGCAGTTCTTC. Translated, it gives CASSAAGGTYNEQFF. Based on the CDR3 plus reference TRBV19 and TRBJ2-1, the full variable domain is DGGITQSPKYLFRKEGQNVTLSCEQNLNHDAMYWYRQDPGQGLRLIYYSQIVNDFQKGDIAEGYSVSREKKESFPLTVTSAQKNPTAFYLCASSAAGGTYNEQFFGPGTRLTVL.

This chain links TRBV12-3 or TRBV12-4 with TRBJ2-5, with D tentatively TRBD2 (5 bases). CDR3 size: 12 residues. Trimming pared 1 base from V and 5 bases from J, leaving 5 bases between. CDR3 DNA: TGTGCCAGCAGTTTAGGGAGGGAGACCCAGTACTTC. Translation: CASSLGRETQYF.

The table lists this clone with a count of one. This rearrangement joins TRBV6-1 to TRBJ2-2; TRBD2 matches at 8 bases. Germline lookup yields CDR1 MNHNS and CDR2 SASEGT. The J segment lost 6 bases and the V segment lost 2 bases, leaving 8 bases of the junction unmatched. CDR3 length equals 16 residues. The CDR3 reads CASSEKRSGSSGELFF. CDR3 nucleotides: TGTGCCAGCAGTGAAAAGCGGAGCGGGAGCTCCGGGGAGCTGTTTTTT.

The chain links TRBV5-1 to TRBJ2-7, with 13 bases fitting TRBD2. V lost 0 bases, J lost 1 base, and 4 bases stayed unmatched. The CDR3 extends over 17 amino acids. Germline V CDR1 and CDR2: SGHRS, YFSETQ. As DNA, the CDR3 is TGCGCCAGCAGCTTGGACGGACTAGCGGGAGAGTCCTACGAGCAGTACTTC. It specifies CASSLDGLAGESYEQYF. Complete variable domain (other parts from reference TRBV5-1 and TRBJ2-7): KAGVTQTPRYLIKTRGQQVTLSCSPISGHRSVSWYQQTPGQGLQFLFEYFSETQRNKGNFPGRFSGRQFSNSRSEMNVSTLELGDSALYLCASSLDGLAGESYEQYFGPGTRLTVT.

V is TRBV15 and J is TRBJ1-5, with D perhaps matching TRBD1 (5 bases). The V gene's germline CDR1 is LNHNV and CDR2 YYDKDF (reference sequence). V lost 0 bases, J lost 9 bases, and 9 bases lay in between. The CDR3 has 13 amino acids. As DNA, the CDR3 is TGTGCCACCAGCAGAGATCTTGACAGGCCCCAGCATTTT. This codes for CATSRDLDRPQHF.

The chain links TRBV10-3 to TRBJ1-1, with 7 bases lining up with TRBD1. V was pared by 6 bases and J by 1 base, with 2 bases of the junction left unmatched. There are 13 residues in the CDR3. The germline gives CDR1 ENHRY, CDR2 SYGVKD. The CDR3 protein is CAIRTGTNTEAFF. The CDR3 region has the DNA TGTGCCATCAGGACAGGGACGAACACTGAAGCTTTCTTT.

The chain recombines TRBV11-2 with TRBJ1-1, with 9 nucleotides matching TRBD1. Per the germline V gene, CDR1 is SGHAT and CDR2 is FQNNGV. V shed 1 base, J shed 7 bases, and the junction held 7 bases outside the gene matches. CDR3 length equals 15 residues. CDR3 coding DNA: TGTGCCAGCAGCTTAGTTCGGGACAGGGTGAATGAAGCTTTCTTT. Its translation: CASSLVRDRVNEAFF.

The CDR3 spells CASSKAPGHDYEQYF. The DNA of the CDR3 is TGTGCCAGCAGTAAGGCCCCGGGACATGATTACGAGCAGTACTTC. The chain combines TRBV28 with TRBJ2-7; D is possibly TRBD1 (6 bases). The germline gives CDR1 MDHEN, CDR2 SYDVKM. The CDR3 length is 15 residues. Trimming cost V 5 bases and J 4 bases, with 18 bases left between them.

This rearrangement joins TRBV3-1 (or the pseudogene TRBV3-2) to TRBJ1-2, with TRBD1 as a possible D gene (5 bases). CDR3 length: 14 residues. Germline loops: CDR1 LGHDT, CDR2 YNNKEL (reference sequence). V was cut by 3 bases and J by 5 bases, with 13 bases left in between. CDR3 sequence: CASSHEGVGYGYTF. CDR3 coding DNA: TGTGCCAGCAGCCATGAAGGGGTAGGGTATGGCTACACCTTC.

This clone has a single count. The chain has TRBV30 and TRBJ2-5; possible D gene TRBD1, 6 bases. From germline, CDR1 is GTSNPN and CDR2 SVGIG (reference sequence). Trimming stripped 2 bases from V and 5 bases from J, with 9 bases between. The CDR3 is 12 residues long. The CDR3 DNA follows: TGTGCCTGGAGTTTGAGGGGGGAGACCCAGTACTTC. Its translation is CAWSLRGETQYF. Looking up the rest from reference TRBV30 and TRBJ2-5 gives the full variable domain: SQTIHQWPATLVQPVGSPLSLECTVEGTSNPNLYWYRQAAGRGLQLLFYSVGIGQISSEVPQNLSASRPQDRQFILSSKKLLLSDSGFYLCAWSLRGETQYFGPGTRLLVL.

The genes are TRBV28 and TRBJ2-3, with D maybe TRBD2 (6 bases). Germline V gene lookup returns CDR1 MDHEN and CDR2 SYDVKM. V lost 2 bases to trimming and J lost 3 bases, with 12 bases between them. CDR3 length: 15 amino acids. This chain's CDR3 is CASSLGGSGTDTQYF. The CDR3 coding sequence is TGTGCCAGCAGTTTAGGGGGGAGTGGAACAGATACGCAGTATTTT. Filled out from reference TRBV28 and TRBJ2-3, the complete variable domain reads DVKVTQSSRYLVKRTGEKVFLECVQDMDHENMFWYRQDPGLGLRLIYFSYDVKMKEKGDIPEGYSVSREKKERFSLILESASTNQTSMYLCASSLGGSGTDTQYFGPGTRLTVL.

This chain joins TRBV28 and TRBJ2-3, with TRBD2 matching 7 bases. Germline V gene lookup returns CDR1 MDHEN and CDR2 SYDVKM. This CDR3 has 17 residues. Trimming cost V 3 bases and J 1 base; bases outside gene matches: 10. The CDR3 sequence is CASSLGSSGARTDTQYF. CDR3 in DNA: TGTGCCAGCAGTTTGGGATCTAGCGGAGCTCGCACAGATACGCAGTATTTT.

The chain employs TRBV21-1 and TRBJ1-5; the tabulated D call, TRBD1, remains unverified against the DNA. TRBV21-1 is termed a pseudogene. This CDR3 spans 20 amino acids. CDR3 nucleotides: TGTGCCAGCAGCGTAAATTACCGGGACAGGGGTCGTTGCGGCAATCAGCCCCAGCATTTT. Encoded protein: CASSVNYRDRGRCGNQPQHF.

The rearrangement joins TRBV9 to TRBJ1-5; D perhaps matches TRBD1 (6 bases). CDR1 SGDLS and CDR2 YYNGEE come from the germline V gene. The CDR3 totals 13 residues. V lost 4 bases and J lost 4, with 9 bases in between. The CDR3 spells CASSPQGNQPQHF. CDR3 coding DNA: TGTGCCAGCAGCCCCCAGGGGAATCAGCCCCAGCATTTT.

CDR3 protein: CASSQSSVQYF. In nucleotides, the CDR3 is TGTGCCAGCAGCCAATCCTCCGTTCAGTACTTC. V gene TRBV14 combines with J gene TRBJ2-4; D is unclear. Germline V lookup: CDR1 SGHDN, CDR2 FVKESK. V lost 2 bases and J 11 bases, leaving 7 bases between the germline ends. The CDR3 length is 11 residues.

DNA for the CDR3: TGTGCCAGCAGTCGACAGGGAATCTCTGGAAACACCATATATTTT. This encodes CASSRQGISGNTIYF. The V and J genes are TRBV6-5 and TRBJ1-3; 7 nucleotides match TRBD1. This CDR3 has 15 amino acids. The germline CDR1 and CDR2 sequences are MNHEY and SVGAGI. V shed 5 bases and J 0 bases; nucleotides not matched to a gene: 4.

This rearrangement joins TRBV5-1 to TRBJ2-2, with D uncertain. Trimming shortened V by 1 base and J by 3 bases, and 10 bases separated the two germline ends. CDR1 and CDR2 from the germline V gene are SGHRS and YFSETQ. The CDR3 covers 15 residues. This CDR3 is CASSLYSPHTGELFF. CDR3 nucleotides: TGCGCCAGCAGCTTGTACAGCCCGCACACCGGGGAGCTGTTTTTT.

The rearrangement joins TRBV3-1 (or the pseudogene TRBV3-2) to TRBJ2-1; the match to TRBD2 covers 11 bases. The CDR3 sequence is 14 residues long. Germline CDR1 and CDR2: LGHDT and YNNKEL (reference sequence). J gave up 9 bases and V 5 bases, and 6 bases lay outside the gene matches. This CDR3 is CASSISGRAGEQFF. In DNA, the CDR3 is TGTGCCAGCAGCATTAGCGGGAGGGCAGGTGAGCAGTTCTTC.

This sequence joins TRBV5-8 and TRBJ2-7; the D is unclear. Looked up from germline, CDR1 is SGHTS and CDR2 is YDEGEE. The CDR3 is 12 amino acids. The V end was cut by 2 bases, the J end by 9 bases, with 12 bases between. In nucleotides, the CDR3 is TGTGCCAGCAGCTTAGACTCTCGGTGGCAGTACTTC. Translation: CASSLDSRWQYF.

The chain combines TRBV5-6 with TRBJ2-5; TRBD2 agrees at 11 bases. The CDR3 loop spans 17 amino acids. The germline V gene encodes CDR1 SGHDT and CDR2 YYEEEE. V dropped 1 base and J dropped 5; count of bases not matched to a gene: 10. This chain's CDR3 is CASSLLVLAGAGETQYF. The CDR3 DNA sequence: TGTGCCAGCAGCTTGTTGGTACTAGCGGGAGCAGGGGAGACCCAGTACTTC.

This clone was seen a single time. This chain joins TRBV5-1 and TRBJ1-2; 7 bases line up with TRBD1. Per germline, CDR1 SGHRS and CDR2 YFSETQ. J lost 2 bases, V lost 4 bases, and 8 bases had no gene match. This CDR3 is built from 15 residues. The CDR3 loop reads CASSPRQGPNYGYTF. In DNA, the CDR3 is TGCGCCAGCAGCCCCAGACAGGGACCGAACTATGGCTACACCTTC.